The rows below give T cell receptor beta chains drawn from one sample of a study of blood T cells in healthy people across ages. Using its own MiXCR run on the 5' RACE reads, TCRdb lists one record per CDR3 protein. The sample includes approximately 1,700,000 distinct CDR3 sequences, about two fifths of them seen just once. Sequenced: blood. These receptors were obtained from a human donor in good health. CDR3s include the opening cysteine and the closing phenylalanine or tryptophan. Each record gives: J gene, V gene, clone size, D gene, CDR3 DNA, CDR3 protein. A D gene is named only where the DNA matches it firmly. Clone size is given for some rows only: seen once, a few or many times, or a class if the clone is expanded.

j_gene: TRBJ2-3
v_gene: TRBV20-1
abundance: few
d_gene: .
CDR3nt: TGCAGTGCTACCGGGGCTAGCACAGATACGCAGTATTTT
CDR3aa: CSATGASTDTQYF

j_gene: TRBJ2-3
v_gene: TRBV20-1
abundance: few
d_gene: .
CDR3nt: TGCAGTGCTAGCCCCCAGGGTAGCACAGATACGCAGTATTTT
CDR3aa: CSASPQGSTDTQYF

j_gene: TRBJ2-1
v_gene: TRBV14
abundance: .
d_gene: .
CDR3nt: TGTGCCAGCAGCCAAGAAGTCTACAATGAGCAGTTCTTC
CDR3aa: CASSQEVYNEQFF

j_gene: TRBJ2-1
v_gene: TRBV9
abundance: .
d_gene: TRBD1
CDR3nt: TGTGCCAGCAGCGTCAACAGGGGGCTCGGACACAATGAGCAGTTCTTC
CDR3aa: CASSVNRGLGHNEQFF

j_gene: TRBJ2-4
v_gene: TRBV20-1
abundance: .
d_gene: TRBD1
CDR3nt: TGCAGTGCTAGCCGGACAGGGGCTAAAAACATTCAGTACTTC
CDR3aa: CSASRTGAKNIQYF

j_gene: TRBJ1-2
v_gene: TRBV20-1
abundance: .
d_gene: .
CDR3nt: TGCAGTGCTAGGGGGCAGGGTGTTAGCTATGGCTACACCTTC
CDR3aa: CSARGQGVSYGYTF

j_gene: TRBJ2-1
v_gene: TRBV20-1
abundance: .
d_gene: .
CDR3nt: TGCAGTGCCGGCGGGGTGAGCTCCTACAATGAGCAGGTCTTC
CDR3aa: CSAGGVSSYNEQVF

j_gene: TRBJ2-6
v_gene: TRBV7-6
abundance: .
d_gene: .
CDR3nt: TGTGCCAGCAGCTTAGCGTCCCCAAGAGACTCTGGGGCCAACGTCCTGACTTTC
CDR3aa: CASSLASPRDSGANVLTF

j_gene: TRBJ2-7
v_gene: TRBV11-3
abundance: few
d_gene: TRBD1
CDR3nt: TGTGCCAGCAGCTCCCGGGACAGGGATTACTACGAGCAGTACTTC
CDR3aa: CASSSRDRDYYEQYF

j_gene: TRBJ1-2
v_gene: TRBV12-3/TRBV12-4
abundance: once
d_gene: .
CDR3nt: TGTGCCAGCAGTCCCGAAGCGCAACCATTCTATGGCTACACCTTC
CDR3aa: CASSPEAQPFYGYTF

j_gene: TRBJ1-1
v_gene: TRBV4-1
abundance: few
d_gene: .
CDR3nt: TGCGCCAGCAGCCAAGAACCCCTGGGGGCGAACACTGAAGCTTTCTTT
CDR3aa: CASSQEPLGANTEAFF

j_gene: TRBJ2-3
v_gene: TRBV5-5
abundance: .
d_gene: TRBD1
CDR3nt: TGTGCCAGCAGCTATTCGGAGAGGACAGGGGGCGCAGATACGCAGTATTTT
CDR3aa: CASSYSERTGGADTQYF

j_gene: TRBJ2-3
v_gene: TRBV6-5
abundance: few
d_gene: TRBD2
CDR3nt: TGTGCCAGCCTCCCTTCATGGGGGGGAGGCACAGATACGCAGTATTTT
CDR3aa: CASLPSWGGGTDTQYF

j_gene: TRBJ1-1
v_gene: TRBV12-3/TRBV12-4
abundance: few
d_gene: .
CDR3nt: TGTGCCAGCGGGGTAGGGCTGGGAACTGAAGCTTTCTTT
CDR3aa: CASGVGLGTEAFF

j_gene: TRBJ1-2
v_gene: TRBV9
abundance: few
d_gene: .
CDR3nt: TGTGCCAGCAGCGTAGAATTGAACTTGGTCTATGGCTACACCTTC
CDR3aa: CASSVELNLVYGYTF

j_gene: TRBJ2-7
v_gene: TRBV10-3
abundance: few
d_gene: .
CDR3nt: TGTGCCATCAGCCAACAGGGTAACTCCTACGAGCAGTACTTC
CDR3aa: CAISQQGNSYEQYF

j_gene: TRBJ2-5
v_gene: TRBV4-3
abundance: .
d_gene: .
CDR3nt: TGCGCCAGCAGCCAAGCCCCCCGTAGAACGGAGACCCAGTACTTC
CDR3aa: CASSQAPRRTETQYF

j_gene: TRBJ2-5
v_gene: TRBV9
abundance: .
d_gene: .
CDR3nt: TGTGCCAGCAGTGGAGAAGAAGAGACCCAGTACTTC
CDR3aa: CASSGEEETQYF